One and the same sample provided the 25 T cell receptor beta chains below, sequenced in a study of blood T cell repertoires in COVID-19 (dated by TCRdb to 2018 to 2020). Receptor amplification or capture employed the immunoSEQ multiplex PCR assay. TCRdb obtained this table from immuneACCESS and retained in-frame rearrangements with V and J assigned. These tables miss some clones; where compared with another copy, unresolved V genes account for less than half of the shortfall, and the remainder is unexplained. For this sample the table gives some 420,000 clones, of which over 75% were detected only once. The biggest ten clones account for roughly 1.1% of the sample. Sequenced input: PBMCs or T cells enriched from blood (not recorded which). These TCRs come from a man aged 25 to 40 who had recovered from COVID-19.

The gene calls are TRBV10-3 and TRBJ2-7, with 10 bases matching TRBD2. This CDR3 has 15 amino acids. Per the germline V gene, CDR1 is ENHRY and CDR2 is SYGVKD. J gave up 4 bases and V 6 bases, and 9 bases lay outside the gene matches. The chain's CDR3 is CAISLASSGSYEQYF. DNA for the CDR3: TGTGCCATCAGCCTAGCCTCTAGCGGGAGTTACGAGCAGTACTTC.

This chain's CDR3 is CASSATSGSSYNEQFF. The CDR3 DNA is TGTGCCAGCAGTGCGACTAGCGGGAGCTCCTACAATGAGCAGTTCTTC. The V and J genes are TRBV2 and TRBJ2-1; TRBD2 matches at 12 bases. The CDR3 spans 16 residues. Germline assignment: CDR1 SNHLY and CDR2 FYNNEI. J gave up 0 bases and V 4 bases, and 1 base lay outside the gene matches.

The rearrangement uses TRBV2 and TRBJ2-7, with 14 bases lining up with TRBD2. This CDR3 region has 17 residues. With V trimmed by 9 bases and J by 6 bases, 16 bases remained unmatched. Per germline, CDR1 SNHLY and CDR2 FYNNEI. CDR3 nucleotides: TGTGCCAGTGGGGGGGGACTAGCGGGAGCGGACCCTGTCGAGCAGTACTTC. Translated, it gives CASGGGLAGADPVEQYF.

This chain uses TRBV20-1 with TRBJ2-7; possible D gene TRBD2, 5 bases. The CDR3 is 14 amino acids. The germline V and J ends were trimmed by 3 bases and 0 bases, with 12 bases remaining between them. The germline gives CDR1 DFQATT, CDR2 SNEGSKA (reference sequence). The CDR3 coding sequence is TGCAGTGCTAGTTTGTCGGGAATCTCCTACGAGCAGTACTTC. Its translation: CSASLSGISYEQYF.

This clone was observed a single time. V and J are TRBV10-3 and TRBJ2-1; D is perhaps TRBD2 (5 bases). Germline V gene lookup returns CDR1 ENHRY and CDR2 SYGVKD. Trimming cost V 4 bases and J 6 bases, with 19 bases left between them. The CDR3 has 16 residues. The DNA of the CDR3 is TGTGCCATCAGTGGCCAGCGGAGGACGGGTGCCAATGAGCAGTTCTTC. This translates into CAISGQRRTGANEQFF.

About this clone: One end of the junction fails to match germline, which may point to a read error. The chain has TRBV9 and TRBJ2-1; D is undetermined. The CDR3 consists of 13 residues. Germline CDR1 is SGDLS and CDR2 is YYNGEE. CDR3 in amino acids: CASSVATYHEQFF. The DNA of the CDR3 is TGTGCCAGCAGCGTAGCTACCTACCATGAGCAGTTCTTC.

The rearrangement links TRBV3-1 (or the pseudogene TRBV3-2) to TRBJ2-7, with 10 bases lining up with TRBD2. The CDR3 contains 17 residues. Germline V gives CDR1 LGHDT, CDR2 YNNKEL (reference sequence). V trimming: 0 bases; J trimming: 6 bases; junction bases outside the gene matches: 11. DNA for the CDR3: TGTGCCAGCAGCCAAGACCGAAGCGGGAGGGCCTCCCTCGAGCAGTACTTC. Translation: CASSQDRSGRASLEQYF.

V and J are TRBV2 and TRBJ1-2, with D hard to call. V was shortened by 4 bases and J by 8 bases, with 23 bases between the two germline ends. The germline CDR1 and CDR2 sequences are SNHLY and FYNNEI. The CDR3 consists of 16 residues. The CDR3 DNA is TGTGCCAGCAGTGCGTCGGTTGGCGGCGGAGGGTCGGGCTACACCTTC. Its protein is CASSASVGGGGSGYTF.

The chain uses TRBV16 and TRBJ2-7, with 10 bases matching TRBD2. The CDR3 has 19 residues. Trimming took 2 bases from V and 2 from J; bases not matched to a gene: 15. Germline V gene lookup returns CDR1 KGHSY and CDR2 FQNENV. Here the CDR3 DNA reads TGTGCCAGCAGCCAACCACCGGGGGCTAGCGGGAGAAGGCCCTACGAGCAGTACTTC. As protein: CASSQPPGASGRRPYEQYF.

The V gene is TRBV5-1, the J gene TRBJ2-3; 7 bases match TRBD2. The CDR3 runs to 15 residues. Germline CDR1 is SGHRS and CDR2 is YFSETQ. Losses at the gene ends were 0 bases for V and 6 bases for J; bases not matched to a gene: 7. The CDR3 loop reads CASSLGSGRGDTQYF. The CDR3 nucleotides read TGCGCCAGCAGCTTGGGTAGCGGGCGAGGGGATACGCAGTATTTT.

CDR3 nucleotide sequence: TGTGCCAGCAGCCACGTCGGCGCGGGACAAGAGACCCAGTACTTC. As protein: CASSHVGAGQETQYF. J is TRBJ2-5 and V is TRBV5-4; D is possibly TRBD2 (6 bases). Between the trimmed V and J ends, which lost 4 bases and 2 bases, there was a span of 15 bases. Germline V gene sequence: CDR1 SGHNT, CDR2 YYREEE (reference sequence). This CDR3 has 15 amino acids. Supplemented by reference TRBV5-4 and TRBJ2-5, the full variable domain reads ETGVTQSPTHLIKTRGQQVTLRCSSQSGHNTVSWYQQALGQGPQFIFQYYREEENGRGNFPPRFSGLQFPNYSSELNVNALELDDSALYLCASSHVGAGQETQYFGPGTRLLVL.

This clone occurred a few times. The chain recombines TRBV7-2 with TRBJ2-7, with 7 bases aligning to TRBD1. The CDR3 consists of 13 residues. CDR1 SGHTA and CDR2 FQGNSA come from the germline V gene. The J segment lost 7 bases and the V segment lost 5 bases, leaving 8 bases of the junction unmatched. CDR3 coding DNA: TGTGCCAGCAGCCAGGGGGACAGTCGGGAGCAGTACTTC. Residues: CASSQGDSREQYF.

This chain links TRBV28 with TRBJ2-6, with D possibly TRBD2 on 6 matching bases. V lost 5 bases and J 4 bases, leaving 12 bases between the germline ends. In germline, CDR1 is MDHEN, CDR2 SYDVKM. CDR3 size: 15 residues. The CDR3 DNA sequence: TGTGCCAGCAGTGGGGGGAGAGCCGGGGCCAACGTCCTGACTTTC. As protein: CASSGGRAGANVLTF. The whole variable domain, remainder taken from reference TRBV28 and TRBJ2-6, is DVKVTQSSRYLVKRTGEKVFLECVQDMDHENMFWYRQDPGLGLRLIYFSYDVKMKEKGDIPEGYSVSREKKERFSLILESASTNQTSMYLCASSGGRAGANVLTFGAGSRLTVL.

The chain recombines TRBV29-1 with TRBJ2-2; TRBD1 matches 7 bases. With 3 bases clipped from V and 1 base from J, the junction kept 2 bases outside the gene matches. CDR1 is SQVTM and CDR2 is ANQGSEA in the germline V gene. The CDR3 totals 14 residues. As DNA, the CDR3 is TGCAGCGTTGATCGGACAGGGAACACCGGGGAGCTGTTTTTT. It translates to CSVDRTGNTGELFF.

Concerning this clone itself: Other DNA sequences in the sample encode the same CDR3. The V and J genes are TRBV5-1 and TRBJ2-3, with D hard to call. The germline V gene has CDR1 SGHRS and CDR2 YFSETQ. The ends were cut back, 4 bases at V and 1 base at J, with 4 bases in the middle. This CDR3 spans 12 amino acids. In DNA form, the CDR3 reads TGCGCCAGCAGCCCGGGCACAGATACGCAGTATTTT. This sequence encodes CASSPGTDTQYF.

The genes are TRBV28 and TRBJ1-2, with D perhaps TRBD1 (6 bases). Germline V gene lookup returns CDR1 MDHEN and CDR2 SYDVKM. With 5 bases removed from V and 4 bases from J, the gap between germline ends came to 17 bases. The CDR3 is 15 amino acids. The CDR3 nucleotides read TGTGCCAGCAGTCCCACCCCACAGGGATCCTATGGCTACACCTTC. It is translated as CASSPTPQGSYGYTF.

The chain couples TRBV7-2 to TRBJ2-3, with 13 nucleotides matching TRBD2. Per germline, CDR1 SGHTA and CDR2 FQGNSA. The CDR3 totals 17 residues. Trimming removed 3 bases from V and 2 bases from J; junction bases left unmatched: 5. The CDR3 nucleotides are TGTGCCAGCAGCTTCGGACTAGCGGGAGACCCCACAGATACGCAGTATTTT. Residues: CASSFGLAGDPTDTQYF.

This clone showed up just once. The chain links TRBV18 to TRBJ2-7; perhaps TRBD2 as D (6 bases). This CDR3 has 14 amino acids. Trimming cost V 8 bases and J 3 bases, with 17 bases left between them. CDR1 is KGHSH, CDR2 LQKENI, per germline. The CDR3 loop is CASRSRDFDYEQYF. DNA for the CDR3: TGTGCCAGCCGTTCCCGGGACTTCGACTACGAGCAGTACTTC.

The chain has TRBV29-1 and TRBJ2-2, with 7 bases matching TRBD2. Germline V gene lookup returns CDR1 SQVTM and CDR2 ANQGSEA. V dropped 7 bases and J dropped 8; count of bases not matched to a gene: 10. The CDR3 is made up of 13 amino acids. The CDR3 here is CSAAGEGGGELFF. DNA of the CDR3: TGCAGCGCCGCGGGGGAGGGAGGAGGGGAGCTGTTTTTT.

This chain connects TRBV18 to TRBJ2-1, with a possible D match to TRBD1 (6 bases). The length of the CDR3 is 16 residues. The V and J ends lost 2 bases and 7 bases respectively, with 18 bases between them. Germline V gene data show CDR1 as KGHSH and CDR2 as LQKENI. This CDR3 is CASSPLGQGLVNEQFF. CDR3 sequence (DNA): TGTGCCAGCTCACCATTGGGGCAGGGGCTGGTGAATGAGCAGTTCTTC.

The chain links TRBV19 to TRBJ2-7; 9 nucleotides match TRBD2. With V trimmed by 3 bases and J by 3 bases, 6 bases remained unmatched. This CDR3 region has 15 residues. CDR1 and CDR2 from the germline V gene are LNHDA and SQIVND (reference sequence). In nucleotides, the CDR3 is TGTGCCAGTAGTATGACTAGCGGCACCCTCTACGAGCAGTACTTC. Translated: CASSMTSGTLYEQYF.

The genes are TRBV5-1 and TRBJ2-1; TRBD2 is a possible D gene (6 bases). The CDR3 extends over 16 amino acids. Germline values: CDR1 SGHRS, CDR2 YFSETQ. V lost 0 bases and J 8 bases, leaving 18 bases between the germline ends. CDR3 coding DNA: TGCGCCAGCAGCTTGGGCTTTGGAGGGACGGCCTATGAGCAGTTCTTC. Translated, it gives CASSLGFGGTAYEQFF.

The genes are TRBV7-9 and TRBJ2-1, with 9 bases lining up with TRBD2. The CDR3 is made up of 17 amino acids. CDR1 SEHNR and CDR2 FQNEAQ come from the germline V gene (reference sequence). Trimming took 1 base from V and 9 from J; bases not matched to a gene: 13. The CDR3: CASSLGAEAGGVSEQFF. For the CDR3, the DNA is TGTGCCAGCAGCTTAGGGGCGGAGGCGGGAGGGGTTAGTGAGCAGTTCTTC.

V gene TRBV19 combines with J gene TRBJ1-1; TRBD1 agrees at 7 bases. The CDR3 spans 15 residues. CDR1 is LNHDA, CDR2 SQIVND, per germline (reference sequence). V gave up 2 bases and J gave up 13 bases; unmatched junction bases: 16. Here the CDR3 DNA reads TGTGCCAGTAGTATATCCGGAACAGGGGCCTCCCTCGGTTTCTTT. Protein sequence: CASSISGTGASLGFF.

The chain is built from TRBV24-1 and TRBJ1-2; a weak D match, TRBD1 (5 bases). The CDR3 contains 16 residues. The V gene's germline CDR1 is KGHDR and CDR2 SFDVKD. V was clipped by 3 bases and J by 8 bases, with 21 bases between them. CDR3 sequence reads: CATSDGGRGGSRGYTF. The CDR3 DNA sequence: TGTGCCACCAGTGATGGTGGCCGGGGGGGTTCGCGGGGCTACACCTTC.